This T cell receptor beta chain was found in a study of molecular identifiers for immune sequencing clone quantification. V trimming: 5 bases; J trimming: 2 bases; junction bases outside the gene matches: 6. The germline gives CDR1 DFQATT, CDR2 SNEGSKA (reference sequence). The CDR3 extends over 13 amino acids. In this sample, this clonotype turned up many times. MiXCR, applied by TCRdb to the PCR reads, yields one record per CDR3 protein. The sample lists 250,000 to 400,000 distinct CDR3 sequences; 20% to 25% were seen once. The receptor's source is a human donor in good health. Some libraries in this study had Jurkat cell RNA spiked in. Source material: naive CD8+ T cells from blood, with Jurkat cell RNA spiked in. Subset: FACS-sorted CD8+CD4-CCR7+CD45RA+ naive T cells. The gene calls are TRBV20-1 and TRBJ2-7; TRBD2 matches 7 bases. As DNA, the CDR3 is TGCAGTGCTCAATGGGCGGGAGCCTACGAGCAGTACTTC. Translated, it gives CSAQWAGAYEQYF.